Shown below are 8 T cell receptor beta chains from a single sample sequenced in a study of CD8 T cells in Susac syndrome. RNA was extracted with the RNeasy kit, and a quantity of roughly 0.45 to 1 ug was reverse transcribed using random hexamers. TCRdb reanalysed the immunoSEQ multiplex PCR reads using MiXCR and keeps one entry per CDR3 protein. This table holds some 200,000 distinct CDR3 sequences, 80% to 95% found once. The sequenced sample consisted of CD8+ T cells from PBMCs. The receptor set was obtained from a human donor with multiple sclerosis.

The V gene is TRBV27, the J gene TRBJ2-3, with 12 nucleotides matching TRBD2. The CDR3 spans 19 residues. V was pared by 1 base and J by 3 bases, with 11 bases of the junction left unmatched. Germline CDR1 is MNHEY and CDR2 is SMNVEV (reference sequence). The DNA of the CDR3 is TGTGCCAGCAGTTTATGGACTAGCGGGACCATCCGGGGGACAGATACGCAGTATTTT. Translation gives CASSLWTSGTIRGTDTQYF.

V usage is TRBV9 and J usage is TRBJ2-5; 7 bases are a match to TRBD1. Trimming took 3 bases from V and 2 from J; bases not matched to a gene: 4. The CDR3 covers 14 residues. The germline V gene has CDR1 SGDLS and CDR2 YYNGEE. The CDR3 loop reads CASSARDSQETQYF. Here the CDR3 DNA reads TGTGCCAGCAGCGCCCGGGACAGTCAAGAGACCCAGTACTTC.

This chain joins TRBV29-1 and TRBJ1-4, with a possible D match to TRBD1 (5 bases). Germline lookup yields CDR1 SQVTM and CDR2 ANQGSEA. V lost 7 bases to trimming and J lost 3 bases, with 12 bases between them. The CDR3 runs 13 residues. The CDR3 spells CSAGEFPNEKLFF. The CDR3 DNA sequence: TGCAGCGCGGGGGAATTTCCTAATGAAAAACTGTTTTTT.

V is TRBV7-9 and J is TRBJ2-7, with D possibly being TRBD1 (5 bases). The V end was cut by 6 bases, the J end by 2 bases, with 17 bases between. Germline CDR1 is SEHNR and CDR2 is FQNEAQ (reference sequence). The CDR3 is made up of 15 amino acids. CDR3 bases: TGTGCCAGCAGTTGGGGCCGGCAGGAACCCTACGAGCAGTACTTC. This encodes CASSWGRQEPYEQYF.

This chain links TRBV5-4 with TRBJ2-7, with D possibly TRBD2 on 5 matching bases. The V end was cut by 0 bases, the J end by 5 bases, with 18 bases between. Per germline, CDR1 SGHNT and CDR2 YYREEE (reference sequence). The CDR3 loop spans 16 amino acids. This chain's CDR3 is CASSLGPGLPPNEQYF. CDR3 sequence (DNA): TGTGCCAGCAGCTTGGGTCCTGGACTCCCACCAAACGAGCAGTACTTC.

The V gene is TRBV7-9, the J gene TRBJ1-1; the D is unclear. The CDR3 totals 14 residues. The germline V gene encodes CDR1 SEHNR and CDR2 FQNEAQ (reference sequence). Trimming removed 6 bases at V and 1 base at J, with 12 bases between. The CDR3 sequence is CASRPWTENTEAFF. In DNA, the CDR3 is TGTGCCAGCAGACCGTGGACGGAGAACACTGAAGCTTTCTTT.

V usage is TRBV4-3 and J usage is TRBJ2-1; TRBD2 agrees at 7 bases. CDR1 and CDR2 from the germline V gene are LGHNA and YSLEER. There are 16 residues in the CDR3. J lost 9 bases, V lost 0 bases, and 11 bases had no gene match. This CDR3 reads CASSQDWEGGPGEQFF. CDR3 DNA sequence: TGCGCCAGCAGCCAAGATTGGGAGGGAGGGCCCGGTGAGCAGTTCTTC.

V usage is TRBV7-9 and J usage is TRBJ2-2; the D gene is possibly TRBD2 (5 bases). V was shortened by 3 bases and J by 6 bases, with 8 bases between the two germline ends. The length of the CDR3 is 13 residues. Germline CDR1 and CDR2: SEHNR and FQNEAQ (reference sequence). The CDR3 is CASSFYGAGELFF. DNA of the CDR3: TGTGCCAGCAGCTTTTACGGGGCCGGGGAGCTGTTTTTT.